Described below is a single T cell receptor (beta chain) sequence and its context. Its antigen is unknown. The input lacks base qualities; no much larger clone sits a single base away. The CDR3 runs 13 residues from the cysteine to the phenylalanine. Only the CDR3 DNA is retained, 39 bases long and in frame from the first base. CDR1 and CDR2 (SGHDN, FVKESK) derive from the germline V gene. Relative to germline, V is missing 1 base and J is missing 5 bases, with 1 base of the junction outside any gene match. The record originates from a study of beta chain features in type 1 diabetes (dated by TCRdb to between 2017 and 2018). About the investigation overall: No differences in mean age, gender distribution, total cell number or subset yield were found between patients and healthy donors. Regulatory and stem cell-like memory subsets were isolated from only 8 patients and roughly 8 healthy donors, whereas naive and central memory subsets came from all 30 or so donors. In the study, recently diagnosed type 1 diabetes patients and matched healthy donors were compared on the TCRB repertoires of their sorted circulating CD4+ T cell subsets. A total of roughly 99 million sorted cells were examined across all samples, and the number of cells per subset was strongly correlated with RNA yield. Beyond this particular receptor, the publication reports: Because cDNA was sequenced instead of genomic DNA, activated cells with high expression could be over-represented, although the groups did not differ in activation or CD3 levels. The naive, central memory and regulatory TCRB repertoires appeared to resemble one another more closely among patients than among healthy donors. Because small numbers of individuals were included in the HLA sub-analyses, any influence of HLA type on TCRB rearrangement was left unresolved. Shorter templates might be favored by PCR, yet because patient and control samples were amplified and corrected together, any such skew would affect both groups equally. In all four CD4+ subsets, TCRB CDR3 length was moderately but significantly shorter in type 1 diabetes patients. Fewer insertions and more nucleotide deletions at VDJ recombination sites were observed in patients with type 1 diabetes, implying thymic rearrangement abnormalities.

The entire amount of isolated RNA was reverse transcribed using the High Capacity cDNA Reverse Transcription Kit, so the sequenced TCRB transcripts were expressed ones. Deep immunoSEQ sequencing was performed on naive, central memory and regulatory T cell samples, with an average of about 3.57 million total reads per sample. Sorted cells were lysed in RLT buffer and RNA was extracted with DNase-treated RNeasy Micro or Mini kits, depending on cell number. To prevent cross-contamination, each cell subset was processed individually, whereas patient and healthy donor samples were processed jointly. Using the immunoSEQ multiplex PCR, TCRB sequences were amplified from cDNA into 87-bp fragments spanning the CDR3 region. Amplicons were sequenced on the Illumina HiSeq platform. The original pipeline was this. Synthetic template baselines were used to correct PCR bias computationally, reads within Hamming distance 2 were collapsed, and singletons that could not be merged were discarded. Reads were aligned to IMGT to assign V, D and J genes, CDR3 length, and insertions or deletions at six rearrangement sites. Within each subset, clonotype counts were normalized to sorted cell number, and only after that were true diversity and Gini coefficients computed with the tcR R package. The overlap coefficient, calculated on TCRB nucleotide sequences, was used to quantify repertoire sharing. Out-of-frame TCRB sequences from naive cells were analyzed as a proxy for the pre-selection repertoire. Not all clones reach the TCRdb copy of this immuneACCESS table, which keeps in-frame sequences only. Checked studies attribute under half of the gap to unresolved V genes and leave the rest unexplained. V and J calls and clone size are given by that table; D and trimming were obtained from the DNA. The sample includes nearly 700,000 clones, with around 15% observed a single time. The biggest ten clones account for approximately 0.02% of the sample.

Each donor gave one peripheral blood draw, averaging approximately 110 mL, which was collected into heparinised tubes. A BD FACSAria II was used to sort naive, central memory, regulatory and stem cell-like memory CD4+ T cells with a panel that included CD45RO, CCR7, CD25, CD127, CD95 and CD27. All sorted populations exceeded 95% purity. Right away, PBMCs were isolated by Lymphoprep density gradient centrifugation and were stained directly, with no culture step. So that batch effects would be minimized, each experiment stained and sorted samples in pairs, pairing one healthy donor with one patient. The sequence derives from a man younger than 35 with type 1 diabetes. This sequence uses TRBV14 and TRBJ1-1, and TRBD1 aligns with 7 junction nucleotides. The sample was naive CD4+ T cells from blood. This specimen's cell subset or site label, interpreted: true naive CD4+ T cells. CDR3 reads: CASSQVQGTEAFF. The nucleotides are TGTGCCAGCAGCCAAGTACAGGGGACTGAAGCTTTCTTT. This CDR3, with the reference TRBV14 and TRBJ1-1 proteins standing in past its ends, gives the full variable domain EAGVTQFPSHSVIEKGQTVTLRCDPISGHDNLYWYRRVMGKEIKFLLHFVKESKQDESGMPNNRFLAERTGGTYSTLKVQPAELEDSGVYFCASSQVQGTEAFFGQGTRLTVV.